This T cell receptor beta chain was retrieved from a study of CD4+ T cells in melanoma. This clone is categorized as medium-sized. As yet, its antigen is unknown. Notes on the study in general: In melanoma, neoantigen-specific CD4+ T cells reportedly differed in differentiation state. CD8+ T cell, macrophage and B cell function reportedly correlated with neoantigen-specific CD4+ T cells.

The ends were cut back, 2 bases at V and 4 bases at J, with 11 bases in the middle. This CDR3 spans 14 amino acids. Germline CDR1 is MRHNA and CDR2 is SNTAGT. Using immunoSEQ multiplex PCR, the repertoire was profiled, and TCRdb retains in-frame clones only, with some absent. Of several thousand clones in the sample, about 70% are singletons; the top ten hold about 32%. Input material: cells from a culture (not recorded whether cultured in vitro). This sequence originates from a human donor with melanoma. The chain has TRBV6-4 and TRBJ1-1; tentative D call: TRBD1 (5 bases). The chain's CDR3 is CASSDGGPGTEAFF. DNA for the CDR3: TGTGCCAGCAGTGACGGGGGTCCGGGCACTGAAGCTTTCTTT.